The table lists the clone carrying this T cell receptor beta chain with many counts. The antigen remains unidentified. Germline CDR1 and CDR2: KGHSH and LQKENI. V gave up 5 bases and J gave up 4 bases, with 14 bases separating them. The length of the CDR3 is 14 residues. The authors made cDNA by 5'RACE with 10-nucleotide random UMIs. MiXCR, applied by TCRdb to the 5' RACE reads, yields one record per CDR3 protein. This table holds some 79,000 distinct CDR3 sequences, approximately 14% found once. This sample is part of a study of neurological immune-mediated disorders. General observations from the study: While HTLV-1-associated myelopathy showed the greatest TCR clonal expansion, multiple sclerosis showed the least, falling below healthy controls. No CDR3 amino acid sequences recurred among expanded clones across subjects, suggesting private repertoires in all groups.

Healthy controls were blood bank volunteers in Maryland, USA. This chain uses TRBV18 with TRBJ1-1; TRBD1 might be the D (5 bases). This TCR was sampled from a woman aged 50 to 60 in good health. What was sequenced was PBMCs. In nucleotides, the CDR3 is TGTGCCAGCTCATCAGGGCTTGAGGGCACTGAAGCTTTCTTT. Amino acids: CASSSGLEGTEAFF.